The 19 T cell receptor beta chains given below trace back to one sample, sequenced in a study of molecular identifiers for immune sequencing clone quantification. TCRdb reanalysed the PCR reads using MiXCR and keeps one entry per CDR3 protein. This sample has under 650,000 distinct CDR3 sequences, with about 20% found just once. Sequencing used naive CD8+ T cells from blood, with Jurkat cell RNA spiked in. Described subset: FACS-sorted CD8+CD4-CCR7+CD45RA+ naive T cells. These receptors were collected from a human donor in good health. Some libraries in this study had Jurkat cell RNA spiked in.

This clonotype was seen ten or more times. The rearrangement links TRBV5-1 to TRBJ1-6; 8 bases align to TRBD1. Germline-derived CDR1 and CDR2 are SGHRS and YFSETQ. The CDR3 extends over 18 amino acids. With 0 bases clipped from V and 0 bases from J, the junction kept 5 bases outside the gene matches. The DNA of the CDR3 is TGCGCCAGCAGCTTGGGGGACAGGCCCGACTCCTATAATTCACCCCTCCACTTT. Protein sequence: CASSLGDRPDSYNSPLHF.

This clonotype was counted many times. The chain carries TRBV20-1 and TRBJ2-2, with 8 positions matching TRBD1. Trimming cost V 0 bases and J 7 bases; bases outside gene matches: 13. The CDR3 loop spans 17 amino acids. Germline CDR1 reads DFQATT; CDR2 reads SNEGSKA (reference sequence). In nucleotides, the CDR3 is TGCAGTGCTAGAGATAGGGACAGGCCCCGGTTCAGCGGGGAGCTGTTTTTT. This codes for CSARDRDRPRFSGELFF.

This clonotype appeared a few times. A much larger clone is a single base away; this may be a read error. This chain uses TRBV7-9 with TRBJ2-5; 7 nucleotides align to TRBD1. This CDR3 has 14 residues. The V gene's germline CDR1 is SEHNR and CDR2 FQNEAQ (reference sequence). Trimming took 5 bases from V and 5 from J; bases not matched to a gene: 8. The DNA of the CDR3 is TGTGCCAGCAGCAAAAGACAGGGCCCGGAGACCCAGTACTTC. Amino acid sequence: CASSKRQGPETQYF.

This clonotype has a count of ten or more. This chain uses TRBV19 with TRBJ1-1; no reliable D call. V lost 3 bases and J lost 0, with 5 bases in between. Per germline, CDR1 LNHDA and CDR2 SQIVND (reference sequence). The CDR3 has 13 residues. DNA of the CDR3: TGTGCCAGTAGTATCTTCTTGAACACTGAAGCTTTCTTT. This codes for CASSIFLNTEAFF.

V usage is TRBV28 and J usage is TRBJ2-1; 15 bases align to TRBD2. CDR1 is MDHEN and CDR2 is SYDVKM in the germline V gene. V shed 6 bases and J 1 base; nucleotides not matched to a gene: 4. The CDR3 has 17 amino acids. The CDR3 here is CASRGGLAGGSYNEQFF. The DNA for the CDR3 is TGTGCCAGCAGGGGAGGACTAGCGGGAGGGTCCTACAATGAGCAGTTCTTC.

This clonotype was observed many times. The chain couples TRBV2 to TRBJ1-5, with 8 bases identical to TRBD1. CDR3 length: 15 residues. The germline V gene has CDR1 SNHLY and CDR2 FYNNEI. V shed 8 bases and J 2 bases; nucleotides not matched to a gene: 8. CDR3 DNA: TGTGCCAGCCAGACAGGGGACGGCGGCAATCAGCCCCAGCATTTT. Translation: CASQTGDGGNQPQHF.

There are a few counts of this clonotype. The chain employs TRBV4-1 and TRBJ2-2, with D possibly TRBD2 on 5 matching bases. The germline gives CDR1 MGHRA, CDR2 YSYEKL. Trimming removed 4 bases at V and 1 base at J, with 10 bases between. This CDR3 contains 15 residues. The CDR3 reads CASSPLLGNTGELFF. DNA of the CDR3: TGCGCCAGCAGCCCACTACTAGGGAACACCGGGGAGCTGTTTTTT.

This clonotype was seen a few times. The junction departs from germline at one end; a sequencing error may be responsible. The gene calls are TRBV5-6 and TRBJ2-7; 9 nucleotides agree with TRBD1. This CDR3 region has 13 residues. CDR1 is SGHDT, CDR2 YYEEEE, per germline. DNA for the CDR3: TGTTCCAGCAGAGGGGACAGGGAGAACGAGCAGTACTTC. It encodes CSSRGDRENEQYF. Full variable domain (remainder filled in from reference TRBV5-6 and TRBJ2-7): DAGVTQSPTHLIKTRGQQVTLRCSPKSGHDTVSWYQQALGQGPQFIFQYYEEEERQRGNFPDRFSGHQFPNYSSELNVNALLLGDSALYLCSSRGDRENEQYFGPGTRLTVT.

This clonotype came up a few times. This chain links TRBV13 with TRBJ1-2, with TRBD1 matching over 9 bases. CDR3 length: 15 residues. With V trimmed by 5 bases and J by 6 bases, 10 bases remained unmatched. CDR1 PRHDT and CDR2 FYEKMQ come from the germline V gene (reference sequence). Here the CDR3 reads CASSQGQGQSDGYTF. DNA of the CDR3: TGTGCCAGCAGCCAGGGACAGGGTCAGTCGGATGGCTACACCTTC. Full variable domain (missing parts from reference TRBV13 and TRBJ1-2): AAGVIQSPRHLIKEKRETATLKCYPIPRHDTVYWYQQGPGQDPQFLISFYEKMQSDKGSIPDRFSAQQFSDYHSELNMSSLELGDSALYFCASSQGQGQSDGYTFGSGTRLTVV.

This clonotype was seen repeatedly, ten times or more. The gene calls are TRBV28 and TRBJ2-7, with TRBD1 as a possible D gene (6 bases). The CDR3 totals 13 residues. The V gene lost 6 bases and the J gene lost 2 bases, with 11 bases spanning the gap. CDR1 and CDR2 from the germline V gene are MDHEN and SYDVKM. CDR3 sequence (DNA): TGTGCCAGCAGGATGGACAGACCCTACGAGCAGTACTTC. As protein: CASRMDRPYEQYF.

The chain recombines TRBV28 with TRBJ2-5, with a weak D call TRBD1 (5 bases). CDR3 length: 12 residues. Trimming took 6 bases from V and 5 from J, leaving 10 bases between them. Germline assignment: CDR1 MDHEN and CDR2 SYDVKM. The CDR3 sequence is CASRVGPETQYF. In DNA, the CDR3 is TGTGCCAGCAGAGTGGGGCCGGAGACCCAGTACTTC. Full variable domain (missing parts from reference TRBV28 and TRBJ2-5): DVKVTQSSRYLVKRTGEKVFLECVQDMDHENMFWYRQDPGLGLRLIYFSYDVKMKEKGDIPEGYSVSREKKERFSLILESASTNQTSMYLCASRVGPETQYFGPGTRLLVL.

On this clonotype: A much larger clone sits a single nucleotide away, making a read error possible. In this CDR3 the conserved last residue, phenylalanine or tryptophan, is missing, so a read error is likely. The DNA is left out, because the CDR3 cannot be placed on it with certainty; the CDR3 is given as TCRdb lists it. The V call is TRBV7-8, the J call TRBJ2-1; whether TRBD1, the table's D call, matches the DNA was not checked. Germline CDR1 reads SGHVS; CDR2 reads FQNEAQ. 15 amino acids form the CDR3, both terminal residues included. The CDR3: CASSLVWSGADKHFS.

This clonotype was seen ten or more times. This chain connects TRBV11-2 to TRBJ2-3; 9 bases line up with TRBD1. CDR3 length: 19 amino acids. Germline CDR1 and CDR2: SGHAT and FQNNGV. V dropped 1 base and J dropped 4; count of bases not matched to a gene: 15. CDR3 loop: CASSLVVFSSTGGPDTQYF. The CDR3 region has the DNA TGTGCCAGCAGCTTAGTAGTGTTTAGCTCGACAGGGGGACCAGATACGCAGTATTTT. Based on the CDR3 plus reference TRBV11-2 and TRBJ2-3, the full variable domain is EAGVAQSPRYKIIEKRQSVAFWCNPISGHATLYWYQQILGQGPKLLIQFQNNGVVDDSQLPKDRFSAERLKGVDSTLKIQPAKLEDSAVYLCASSLVVFSSTGGPDTQYFGPGTRLTVL.

The table lists this clonotype with many counts. The chain employs TRBV19 and TRBJ2-5, with 10 bases identical to TRBD2. The CDR3 covers 15 residues. Germline-derived CDR1 and CDR2 are LNHDA and SQIVND (reference sequence). The J segment lost 1 base and the V segment lost 3 bases, leaving 2 bases of the junction unmatched. The CDR3 is CASSIASGGQETQYF. CDR3 nucleotide sequence: TGTGCCAGTAGTATTGCTAGCGGGGGCCAAGAGACCCAGTACTTC.

This clonotype was detected many times. V gene TRBV19 combines with J gene TRBJ1-5; D is unclear. CDR1 LNHDA and CDR2 SQIVND come from the germline V gene (reference sequence). The CDR3 is made up of 16 amino acids. The germline V and J ends were trimmed by 6 bases and 0 bases, with 15 bases remaining between them. The CDR3 bases are TGTGCCAGTAGCTCGAATGGAGCCGATAGCAATCAGCCCCAGCATTTT. It translates to CASSSNGADSNQPQHF.

In regard to this clonotype: A much larger clone differs from this one at a single base, so this may be a read error. The genes are TRBV12-5 and TRBJ2-1; 7 bases match TRBD1. Germline CDR1 reads LGHNT; CDR2 reads FRNRAP. There are 15 residues in the CDR3. The CDR3 region has the DNA TGTGCTAGTGGTATCGACAGGGCACCCTACAATGAGCAGTCCTTC. It yields the protein CASGIDRAPYNEQSF.

V usage is TRBV4-3 and J usage is TRBJ2-7, with no clear D. Germline loops: CDR1 LGHNA, CDR2 YSLEER. V lost 1 base to trimming and J lost 4 bases, with 11 bases between them. The CDR3 covers 14 residues. The CDR3 is CASSQAMMAYEQYF. The CDR3 coding sequence is TGCGCCAGCAGCCAAGCCATGATGGCTTACGAGCAGTACTTC.

This clonotype was observed many times. This rearrangement joins TRBV6-2 or TRBV6-3 to TRBJ2-2, with 7 bases identical to TRBD1. The CDR3 consists of 16 residues. The germline V gene has CDR1 MNHEY and CDR2 SVGEGT. Trimming removed 5 bases from V and 3 bases from J; junction bases left unmatched: 9. Here the CDR3 reads CASSSTGTAYTGELFF. CDR3 nucleotides: TGTGCCAGCAGTAGCACCGGGACAGCCTACACCGGGGAGCTGTTTTTT.

This clonotype was picked up many times. The rearrangement links TRBV14 to TRBJ2-3; TRBD1 matches 7 bases. V dropped 1 base and J dropped 3; count of bases not matched to a gene: 13. This CDR3 region has 18 residues. Germline values: CDR1 SGHDN, CDR2 FVKESK. The CDR3 region has the DNA TGTGCCAGCAGCCAAGCCACGACAGGGAGCGAGGTGACAGATACGCAGTATTTT. This sequence encodes CASSQATTGSEVTDTQYF.